These T cell receptor beta chains were read from a single sample in a study of T cells after yellow fever vaccination. TCRdb reprocessed the 5' RACE reads with MiXCR, giving one entry per CDR3 protein. The sample consists of 110,000 to 150,000 distinct CDR3 sequences, approximately 6.6% of them appearing once. Here the sequenced sample was CD4+ T cells sorted from PBMCs, taken 10 days after the yellow fever booster vaccination. These receptors were obtained from a man younger than 40 who received the YFV17D yellow fever vaccine. Each CDR3 is given without its conserved first and last residue. The order of the fields is V gene, CDR3 length, J gene, CDR3 protein.

>TRBV30|11|TRBJ2-3
AWTPFDSPTQY
>TRBV18|13|TRBJ2-3
ASSLGLAGEVTQY
>TRBV2|11|TRBJ2-1
ASSEALGDEQF
>TRBV12-3/TRBV12-4|10|TRBJ2-1
ASSPRLGQQF
>TRBV5-1|14|TRBJ1-4
ASSFGQGKANEKLF
>TRBV3-2|19|TRBJ1-6
ASSSPSARQGRFAINSPLH
>TRBV6-2/TRBV6-3|14|TRBJ2-7
ASSLSGAKSSYEQY
>TRBV11-3|15|TRBJ2-1
ASPRRGGLNAYNEQF
>TRBV27|11|TRBJ2-2
ASSSGFAGELF
>TRBV18|13|TRBJ2-3
ASSPPTSGRDTQY
>TRBV28|11|TRBJ2-5
ASSPTLQETQY
>TRBV18|18|TRBJ2-6
ASSPISVRQGASGANVLT
>TRBV6-4|18|TRBJ2-1
ASSPHRTGTSGSSYNEQF
>TRBV7-6|13|TRBJ2-1
ASSSGPVSYNEQF
>TRBV20-1|10|TRBJ2-7
SASRTNLEQY
>TRBV7-9|12|TRBJ2-1
ASSLIRGRNEQF
>TRBV4-2|12|TRBJ1-5
ASSPGTGRQPQH
>TRBV20-1|11|TRBJ2-1
SASVAGGNEQF
>TRBV7-2|12|TRBJ2-7
ASSSSGTTYEQY
>TRBV6-2/TRBV6-3|11|TRBJ2-5
ASSYEGRETQY
>TRBV18|14|TRBJ2-5
ASSPAIGRGGETQY
>TRBV6-5|12|TRBJ2-1
ASSWTGNNNEQF
>TRBV6-5|13|TRBJ2-3
ASSYGNSHTDTQY
>TRBV12-3/TRBV12-4|13|TRBJ2-5
ASTSWGRGSETQY
>TRBV12-3/TRBV12-4|8|TRBJ1-2
ASSLTVTS
>TRBV7-6|13|TRBJ2-1
ASSRTSGRSNEQF
>TRBV3-1|10|TRBJ1-1
ASSQDTAEAF
>TRBV19|15|TRBJ2-1
ASRGVLGGRAYNEQF